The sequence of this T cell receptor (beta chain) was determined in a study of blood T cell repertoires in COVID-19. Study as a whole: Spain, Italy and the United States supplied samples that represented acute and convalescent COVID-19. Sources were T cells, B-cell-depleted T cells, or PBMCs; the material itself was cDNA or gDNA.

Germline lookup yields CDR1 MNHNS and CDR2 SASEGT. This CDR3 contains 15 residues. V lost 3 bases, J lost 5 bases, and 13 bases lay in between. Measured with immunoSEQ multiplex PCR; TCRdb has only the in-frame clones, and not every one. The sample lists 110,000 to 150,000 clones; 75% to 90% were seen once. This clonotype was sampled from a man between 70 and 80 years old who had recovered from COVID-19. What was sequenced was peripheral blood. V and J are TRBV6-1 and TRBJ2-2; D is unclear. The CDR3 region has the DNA TGTGCCAGCAGTGAGTTCGCTAGTTCAACCGGGGAGCTGTTTTTT. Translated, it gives CASSEFASSTGELFF.